The 22 T cell receptor beta chains below all came from one sample that was sequenced in a study of T cells in Graves' hyperthyroidism and ophthalmopathy. What was amplified from RNA transcripts were TCR beta CDR3 regions. Initially, a first-round RT-PCR of the TCR CDR3 employed the HTBI primer set. TCRdb called the multiplex PCR reads again in MiXCR, with one record for every CDR3 protein. The sample consists of 50,000 to 75,000 distinct CDR3 sequences, about 49% of them appearing once. Specimen: blood. Receptors were obtained from a woman in her twenties or thirties with Graves' ophthalmopathy.

V gene TRBV9 combines with J gene TRBJ1-6; 7 nucleotides agree with TRBD1. The CDR3 is 16 amino acids. Trimming cost V 8 bases and J 4 bases; bases outside gene matches: 12. Per the germline V gene, CDR1 is SGDLS and CDR2 is YYNGEE. Here the CDR3 DNA reads TGTGCCAGTTCGGATAAACAGGGACAGTATAATTCACCCCTCCACTTT. Its translation: CASSDKQGQYNSPLHF.

Of note for this clonotype: Germline is not matched at one junction end, which may reflect a read error. This chain joins TRBV5-4 and TRBJ2-3; 8 bases are shared with TRBD1. The CDR3 contains 17 residues. Germline CDR1 SGHNT, CDR2 YYREEE (reference sequence). The DNA of the CDR3 is TGTACCAGCAGCTTGACCAATTGGACAGGGATCACAGATACGCAGTATTTT. This sequence encodes CTSSLTNWTGITDTQYF. Together with reference TRBV5-4 and TRBJ2-3, the CDR3 gives the full variable domain: ETGVTQSPTHLIKTRGQQVTLRCSSQSGHNTVSWYQQALGQGPQFIFQYYREEENGRGNFPPRFSGLQFPNYSSELNVNALELDDSALYLCTSSLTNWTGITDTQYFGPGTRLTVL.

This clonotype was detected many times. The rearrangement uses TRBV24-1 and TRBJ2-1; 14 bases map to TRBD2. The germline gives CDR1 KGHDR, CDR2 SFDVKD. The CDR3 consists of 17 residues. Unmatched junction bases numbered 4, after V lost 3 bases and J lost 4 bases. The CDR3 sequence is CATSDTGLAGGYNEQFF. The CDR3, as DNA: TGTGCCACCAGTGATACCGGACTAGCGGGAGGTTACAATGAGCAGTTCTTC.

This chain connects TRBV20-1 to TRBJ2-5; TRBD2 agrees at 11 bases. CDR3 size: 16 residues. Germline values: CDR1 DFQATT, CDR2 SNEGSKA (reference sequence). V lost 3 bases, J lost 5 bases, and 11 bases stayed unmatched. The CDR3 spells CSASLTSGTPWETQYF. The DNA for the CDR3 is TGCAGTGCTAGTTTGACTAGCGGGACCCCTTGGGAGACCCAGTACTTC.

There are many counts of this clonotype. V gene TRBV12-3 or TRBV12-4 combines with J gene TRBJ2-5; D is tentatively TRBD1 or TRBD2 (6 bases each). CDR3 length: 14 residues. The V gene lost 5 bases and the J gene lost 4 bases, with 14 bases spanning the gap. In nucleotides, the CDR3 is TGTGCCAGCAGTGCCTCCGGGGGCGGAGAGACCCAGTACTTC. This gives the protein CASSASGGGETQYF.

The table lists this clonotype with many counts. This chain links TRBV20-1 with TRBJ2-5; unclear D gene. This CDR3 contains 13 residues. The germline V gene encodes CDR1 DFQATT and CDR2 SNEGSKA (reference sequence). Trimming took 3 bases from V and 0 from J, leaving 8 bases between them. In nucleotides, the CDR3 is TGCAGTGCTAGGGCAGCGTACCAAGAGACCCAGTACTTC. Translated: CSARAAYQETQYF.

At least ten counts were recorded for this clonotype. The CDR3 nucleotides read TGTGCCAGCAGCGTAATGGCCCACACTGAAGCTTTCTTT. Translated, it gives CASSVMAHTEAFF. The V gene is TRBV9, the J gene TRBJ1-1; D is unresolved. The CDR3 runs 13 residues. Germline CDR1 and CDR2: SGDLS and YYNGEE. V lost 1 base and J lost 3, with 7 bases in between. The full variable domain, completed using reference TRBV9 and TRBJ1-1, is DSGVTQTPKHLITATGQRVTLRCSPRSGDLSVYWYQQSLDQGLQFLIQYYNGEERAKGNILERFSAQQFPDLHSELNLSSLELGDSALYFCASSVMAHTEAFFGQGTRLTVV.

DNA of the CDR3: TGCAGCGTTGCCTCAACCGGGACAGGGGCCCTTAGTTATGGCTACACCTTC. Translating gives CSVASTGTGALSYGYTF. This chain joins TRBV29-1 and TRBJ1-2, with TRBD1 matching over 10 bases. The CDR3 consists of 17 residues. Looked up from germline, CDR1 is SQVTM and CDR2 is ANQGSEA. The V gene end was trimmed by 4 bases and the J gene end by 5 bases; junction bases not matched to a gene: 16.

The sample holds many counts of this clonotype. The V call is TRBV3-1, the J call TRBJ2-7; TRBD2 aligns across 10 bases. Germline CDR1 is LGHDT and CDR2 is YNNKEL (reference sequence). The trim removed 5 bases at V and 3 bases at J, leaving 10 bases unmatched. The CDR3 is made up of 16 amino acids. CDR3 sequence reads: CASSSRRLAGYYEQYF. The CDR3 DNA sequence: TGTGCCAGCAGCTCACGTCGACTAGCGGGTTACTACGAGCAGTACTTC.

Of note for this clonotype: This could be a read error, since a much larger clone is one nucleotide away. This chain joins TRBV24-1 and TRBJ2-1; TRBD2 aligns across 10 bases. CDR3 length: 17 residues. Germline values: CDR1 KGHDR, CDR2 SFDVKD. V dropped 6 bases and J dropped 2; count of bases not matched to a gene: 9. The CDR3 spells CATSYSPSGSAYNEQFF. The CDR3 region has the DNA TGTGCCACCAGTTACTCACCTAGCGGGAGTGCCTACAATGAGCAGTTCTTC.

The chain couples TRBV5-1 to TRBJ1-5, with a tentative D call TRBD1 (5 bases). The CDR3 has 13 residues. CDR1 and CDR2 (germline): SGHRS, YFSETQ. V was clipped by 2 bases and J by 7 bases, with 10 bases between them. In DNA form, the CDR3 reads TGCGCCAGCAGCTTCCAGGGCGGGCAGCCCCAGCATTTT. Its protein is CASSFQGGQPQHF.

This clonotype was seen more than once but under ten times. An end of the junction differs from the germline gene, which may be a read error. The genes are TRBV20-1 and TRBJ1-1; weak D call: TRBD1 (5 bases). CDR3 length: 14 residues. The germline gives CDR1 DFQATT, CDR2 SNEGSKA (reference sequence). This CDR3 is CSARDPGRDTEAFF. For the CDR3, the DNA is TGCAGTGCTAGAGATCCAGGGAGAGACACGGAAGCTTTCTTT.

This clonotype showed up many times. This sequence joins TRBV19 and TRBJ1-5; no reliable D call. CDR3 length: 13 amino acids. Trimming took off 3 bases at V and 9 bases at J, with 12 bases between the two ends. Germline V gene lookup returns CDR1 LNHDA and CDR2 SQIVND (reference sequence). The CDR3 DNA sequence: TGTGCCAGTAGTATGTCTCGCATGGGGCCCCAGCATTTT. Amino acid sequence: CASSMSRMGPQHF.

For this clonotype: The conserved phenylalanine or tryptophan normally closing the CDR3 is absent here, so this likely arose from a read error. This chain connects TRBV7-4 to TRBJ2-3; maybe TRBD2 (6 bases). The CDR3 runs 14 residues. The V gene lost 10 bases and the J gene lost 0 bases, with 14 bases spanning the gap. Germline CDR1 is SGHVT and CDR2 is SQSDAQ. CDR3 in amino acids: CATYRGRSTDTQYS. In DNA, the CDR3 is TGTGCCACCTATCGGGGGAGAAGCACAGATACGCAGTATAGT.

The chain is built from TRBV7-7 and TRBJ2-1; D unclear. CDR1 SSHAT and CDR2 FNYEAQ come from the germline V gene (reference sequence). The CDR3 length is 13 residues. The CDR3 here is CARSLSSYNEQFF. As DNA, the CDR3 is TGTGCTAGAAGTTTAAGCTCCTACAATGAGCAGTTCTTC.

This clonotype was counted ten times or more. The rearrangement links TRBV20-1 to TRBJ2-2; TRBD1 agrees at 10 bases. The germline V gene encodes CDR1 DFQATT and CDR2 SNEGSKA (reference sequence). The junction had 13 bases not matched to a gene; V was cut back by 6 bases and J by 6 bases. This CDR3 has 16 residues. The CDR3 DNA reads TGCAGTGCCTTCATTCTTTGGACAGGGGGGGCCGGGGAGCTGTTTTTT. It yields the protein CSAFILWTGGAGELFF.

This clonotype was picked up a small number of times. J is TRBJ2-1 and V is TRBV30; D call uncertain. CDR1 is GTSNPN and CDR2 is SVGIG in the germline V gene (reference sequence). CDR3 length: 11 residues. Trimming removed 0 bases from V and 11 bases from J, with 8 bases in between. CDR3 in amino acids: CAWSVRNQQFF. The CDR3 nucleotides read TGTGCCTGGAGTGTGAGGAACCAGCAGTTCTTC.

The rearrangement links TRBV24-1 to TRBJ2-3, with unresolved D. The CDR3 covers 14 residues. In germline, CDR1 is KGHDR, CDR2 SFDVKD. V was clipped by 3 bases and J by 5 bases, with 11 bases between them. CDR3 region: CATSDTRTRDTQYF. Written as DNA, the CDR3 is TGTGCCACCAGTGATACCCGCACCAGAGATACGCAGTATTTT.

This chain joins TRBV9 and TRBJ1-1, with 9 positions matching TRBD1. The germline V gene encodes CDR1 SGDLS and CDR2 YYNGEE. V was pared by 6 bases and J by 5 bases, with 5 bases of the junction left unmatched. The CDR3 runs 13 residues. The CDR3 coding sequence is TGTGCCAGCACCCGACAGGGGGGAACTGAAGCTTTCTTT. It encodes CASTRQGGTEAFF.

This clonotype has only one observation. The CDR3 reads CAVQGWDEKLFF. Here the CDR3 DNA reads TGTGCCGTACAGGGGTGGGATGAAAAACTGTTTTTT. The chain is built from TRBV2 and TRBJ1-4, with 7 bases matching TRBD1. The CDR3 sequence is 12 residues long. V was clipped by 11 bases and J by 6 bases; unmatched bases: 6. Germline-derived CDR1 and CDR2 are SNHLY and FYNNEI.

This clonotype showed up many times. V gene TRBV6-4 combines with J gene TRBJ2-2; TRBD1 matches at 12 bases. V was pared by 4 bases and J by 15 bases, with 9 bases of the junction left unmatched. This CDR3 contains 14 residues. CDR1 is MRHNA and CDR2 is SNTAGT in the germline V gene. The CDR3 DNA follows: TGTGCCAGCAGTGCAAGTCCGGGACAGGGGGCGGTGTTTTTT. Translating gives CASSASPGQGAVFF.

This clonotype was seen at least ten times. The chain has TRBV6-5 and TRBJ2-7; D possibly matches TRBD1 or TRBD2 (6 bases each). The CDR3 contains 13 residues. Germline-derived CDR1 and CDR2 are MNHEY and SVGAGI. Deletions cut 5 bases from V and 7 bases from J, with 15 bases between. CDR3 sequence: CASSRRGAEEQYF. CDR3 sequence (DNA): TGTGCCAGCAGTCGGAGGGGGGCTGAAGAGCAGTACTTC.